These 5 T cell receptor beta chains share one sample of origin, sequenced in a study of T-cell reconstitution after alpha-beta-depleted transplantation in children. Unique molecular identifiers were used to barcode this TCRbeta library. TCRdb re-called the PCR reads through MiXCR, storing one row per CDR3 protein. There are 400,000 to 500,000 distinct CDR3 sequences in the sample; approximately 11% occur only once, and approximately 5% lies in the top ten. The sequenced sample was PBMCs from the stem cell graft donor, obtained from the stem cell graft. Receptors were obtained from a human donor who donated a stem cell graft to a child with acute myeloid leukemia.

The rearrangement joins TRBV3-1 to TRBJ1-1; no reliable D call. Germline loops: CDR1 LGHDT, CDR2 YNNKEL (reference sequence). The CDR3 extends over 13 amino acids. The V gene lost 3 bases and the J gene lost 2 bases, with 7 bases spanning the gap. In DNA, the CDR3 is TGTGCCAGCAGCCAGGGGTCTAACACTGAAGCTTTCTTT. This gives the protein CASSQGSNTEAFF.

The V and J genes are TRBV20-1 and TRBJ2-1; D possibly matches TRBD1 or TRBD2 (5 bases each). Germline CDR1 reads DFQATT; CDR2 reads SNEGSKA (reference sequence). Between the trimmed V and J ends, which lost 6 bases and 3 bases, there was a span of 9 bases. The CDR3 covers 12 residues. The CDR3, as DNA: TGCAGTGCCCCAGGGAGCTACAATGAGCAGTTCTTC. Protein product: CSAPGSYNEQFF.

This rearrangement joins TRBV20-1 to TRBJ2-5; TRBD2 might be the D (6 bases). Germline V gene data show CDR1 as DFQATT and CDR2 as SNEGSKA (reference sequence). The germline V and J ends were trimmed by 0 bases and 0 bases, with 8 bases remaining between them. The CDR3 runs 14 residues. CDR3 amino acids: CSARDRGYQETQYF. The CDR3 DNA reads TGCAGTGCTAGAGATCGGGGGTACCAAGAGACCCAGTACTTC.

The V and J genes are TRBV29-1 and TRBJ2-3, with D possibly matching TRBD1 (5 bases). The CDR3 loop spans 13 amino acids. Germline-derived CDR1 and CDR2 are SQVTM and ANQGSEA. Trimming stripped 3 bases from V and 5 bases from J, with 12 bases between. The CDR3 reads CSVEAGARDTQYF. In DNA form, the CDR3 reads TGCAGCGTTGAGGCTGGGGCGAGAGATACGCAGTATTTT.

The V and J genes are TRBV6-2 or TRBV6-3 and TRBJ2-7; the D is unclear. The germline V gene encodes CDR1 MNHEY and CDR2 SVGEGT. The ends were cut back, 6 bases at V and 4 bases at J, with 22 bases in the middle. The CDR3 covers 16 residues. The CDR3: CASSYTPVQTRYEQYF. In DNA form, the CDR3 reads TGTGCCAGCAGCTACACACCCGTCCAAACGAGATACGAGCAGTACTTC.